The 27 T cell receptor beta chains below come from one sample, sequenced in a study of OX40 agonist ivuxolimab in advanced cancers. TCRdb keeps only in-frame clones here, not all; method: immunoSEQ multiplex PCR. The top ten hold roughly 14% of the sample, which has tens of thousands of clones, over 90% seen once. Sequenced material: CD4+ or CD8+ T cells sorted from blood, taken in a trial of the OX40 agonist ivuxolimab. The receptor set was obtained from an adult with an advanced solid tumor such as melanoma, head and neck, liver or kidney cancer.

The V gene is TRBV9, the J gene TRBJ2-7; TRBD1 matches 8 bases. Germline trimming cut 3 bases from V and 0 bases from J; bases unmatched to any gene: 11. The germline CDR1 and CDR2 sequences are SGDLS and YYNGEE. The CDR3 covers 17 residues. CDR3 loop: CASSGKRGQEPSYEQYF. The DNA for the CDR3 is TGTGCCAGCAGCGGCAAACGGGGACAGGAACCCTCCTACGAGCAGTACTTC.

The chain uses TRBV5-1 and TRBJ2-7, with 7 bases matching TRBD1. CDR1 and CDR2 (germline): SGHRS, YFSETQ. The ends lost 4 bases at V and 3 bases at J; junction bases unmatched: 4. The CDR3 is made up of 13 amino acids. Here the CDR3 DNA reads TGCGCCAGCAGCACGGGACAGCACTACGAGCAGTACTTC. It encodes CASSTGQHYEQYF.

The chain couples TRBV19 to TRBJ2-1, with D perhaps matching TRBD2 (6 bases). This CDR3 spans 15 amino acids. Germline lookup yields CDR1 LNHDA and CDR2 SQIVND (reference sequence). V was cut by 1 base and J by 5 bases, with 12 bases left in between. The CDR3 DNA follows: TGTGCCAGTAGTATAGGGGCGGGGCCCGACAATGAGCAGTTCTTC. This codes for CASSIGAGPDNEQFF.

CDR3 in amino acids: CASTFAGTSSEAFF. Here the CDR3 DNA reads TGTGCCAGCACCTTTGCAGGTACATCGTCTGAAGCTTTCTTT. This sequence joins TRBV11-2 and TRBJ1-1; D is unresolved. The CDR3 has 14 residues. Germline V gene sequence: CDR1 SGHAT, CDR2 FQNNGV. V lost 7 bases to trimming and J lost 6 bases, with 18 bases between them.

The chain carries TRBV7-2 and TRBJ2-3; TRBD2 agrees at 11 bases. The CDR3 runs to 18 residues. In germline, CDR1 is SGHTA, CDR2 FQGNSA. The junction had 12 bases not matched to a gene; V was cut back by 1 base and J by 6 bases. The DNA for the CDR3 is TGTGCCAGCAGCTTAGGGCCGACTAGCGGGGAGGAATGGGATACGCAGTATTTT. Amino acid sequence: CASSLGPTSGEEWDTQYF.

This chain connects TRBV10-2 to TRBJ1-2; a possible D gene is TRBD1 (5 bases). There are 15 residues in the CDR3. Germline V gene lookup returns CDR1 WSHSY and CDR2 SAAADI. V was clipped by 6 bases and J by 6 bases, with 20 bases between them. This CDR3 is CASSRFWQGIDGYTF. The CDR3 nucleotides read TGCGCCAGCAGCCGGTTTTGGCAGGGTATCGATGGCTACACCTTC.

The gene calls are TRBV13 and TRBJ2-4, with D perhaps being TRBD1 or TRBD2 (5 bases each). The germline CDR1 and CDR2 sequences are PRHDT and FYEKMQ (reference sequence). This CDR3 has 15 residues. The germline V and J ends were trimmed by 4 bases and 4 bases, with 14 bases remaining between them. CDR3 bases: TGTGCCAGCAGCTCTACCGGGACCGCAAAAAACATTCAGTACTTC. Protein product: CASSSTGTAKNIQYF. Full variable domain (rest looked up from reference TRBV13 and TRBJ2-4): AAGVIQSPRHLIKEKRETATLKCYPIPRHDTVYWYQQGPGQDPQFLISFYEKMQSDKGSIPDRFSAQQFSDYHSELNMSSLELGDSALYFCASSSTGTAKNIQYFGAGTRLSVL.

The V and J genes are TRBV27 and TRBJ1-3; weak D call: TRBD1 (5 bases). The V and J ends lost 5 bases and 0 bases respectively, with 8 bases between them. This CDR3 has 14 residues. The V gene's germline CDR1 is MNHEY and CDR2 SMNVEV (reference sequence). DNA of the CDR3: TGTGCCAGCAGTCAGGGTTACTCTGGAAACACCATATATTTT. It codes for CASSQGYSGNTIYF.

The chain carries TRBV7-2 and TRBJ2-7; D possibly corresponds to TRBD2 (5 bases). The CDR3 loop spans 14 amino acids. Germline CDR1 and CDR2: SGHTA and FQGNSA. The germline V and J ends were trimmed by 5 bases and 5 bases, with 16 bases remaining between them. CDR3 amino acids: CASSRTGRRNEQYF. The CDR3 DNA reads TGTGCCAGCAGCCGAACGGGAAGGAGGAACGAGCAGTACTTC. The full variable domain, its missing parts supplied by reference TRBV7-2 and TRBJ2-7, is GAGVSQSPSNKVTEKGKDVELRCDPISGHTALYWYRQSLGQGLEFLIYFQGNSAPDKSGLPSDRFSAERTGGSVSTLTIQRTQQEDSAVYLCASSRTGRRNEQYFGPGTRLTVT.

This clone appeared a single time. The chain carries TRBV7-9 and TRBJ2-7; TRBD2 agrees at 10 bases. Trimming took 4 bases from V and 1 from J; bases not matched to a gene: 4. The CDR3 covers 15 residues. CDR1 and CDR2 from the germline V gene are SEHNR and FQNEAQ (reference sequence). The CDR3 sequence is CASSSRLAGSYEQYF. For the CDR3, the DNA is TGTGCCAGCAGCTCCCGACTAGCGGGTTCCTACGAGCAGTACTTC.

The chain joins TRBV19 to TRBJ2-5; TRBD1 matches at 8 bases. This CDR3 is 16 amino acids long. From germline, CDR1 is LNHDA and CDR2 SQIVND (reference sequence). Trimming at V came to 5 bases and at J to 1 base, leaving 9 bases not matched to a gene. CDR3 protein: CASSLRQGPVQETQYF. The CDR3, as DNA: TGTGCCAGTAGTCTTAGACAGGGGCCGGTCCAAGAGACCCAGTACTTC.

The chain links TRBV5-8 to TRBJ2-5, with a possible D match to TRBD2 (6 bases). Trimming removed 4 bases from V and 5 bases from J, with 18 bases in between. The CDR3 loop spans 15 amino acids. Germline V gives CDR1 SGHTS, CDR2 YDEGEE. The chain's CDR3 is CASSRPRRAQETQYF. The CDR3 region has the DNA TGTGCCAGCAGCCGCCCCAGGAGGGCCCAGGAGACCCAGTACTTC.

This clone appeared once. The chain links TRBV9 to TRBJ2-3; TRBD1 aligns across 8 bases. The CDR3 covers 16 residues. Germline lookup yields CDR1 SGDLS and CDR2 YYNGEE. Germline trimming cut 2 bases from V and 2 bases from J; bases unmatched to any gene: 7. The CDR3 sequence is CASSVTTGQDTDTQYF. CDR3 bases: TGTGCCAGCAGCGTTACTACGGGACAGGACACAGATACGCAGTATTTT.

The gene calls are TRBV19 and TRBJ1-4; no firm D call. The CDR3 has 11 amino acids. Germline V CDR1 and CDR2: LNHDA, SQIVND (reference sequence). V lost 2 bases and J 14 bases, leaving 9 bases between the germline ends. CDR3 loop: CASSISFKLFF. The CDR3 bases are TGTGCCAGTAGTATAAGTTTTAAGCTGTTTTTT.

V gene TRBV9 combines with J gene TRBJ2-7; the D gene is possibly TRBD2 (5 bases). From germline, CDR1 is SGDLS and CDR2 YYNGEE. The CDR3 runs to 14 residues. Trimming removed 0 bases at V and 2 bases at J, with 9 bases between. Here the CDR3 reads CASSVDPGTYEQYF. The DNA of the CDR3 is TGTGCCAGCAGCGTAGATCCGGGAACCTACGAGCAGTACTTC.

The CDR3 DNA reads as TGCAGCGTTGAATTTCAGGGGGGGGGCACTGAAGCTTTCTTT. Translating it yields CSVEFQGGGTEAFF. V usage is TRBV29-1 and J usage is TRBJ1-1, with 7 nucleotides matching TRBD1. Germline assignment: CDR1 SQVTM and CDR2 ANQGSEA. The CDR3 has 14 residues. Losses at the gene ends were 2 bases for V and 4 bases for J; bases not matched to a gene: 7.

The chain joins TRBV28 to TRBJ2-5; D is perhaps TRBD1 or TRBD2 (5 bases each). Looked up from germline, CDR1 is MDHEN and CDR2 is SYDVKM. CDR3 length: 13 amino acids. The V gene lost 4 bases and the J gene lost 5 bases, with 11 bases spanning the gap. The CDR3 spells CASSSGGPETQYF. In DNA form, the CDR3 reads TGTGCCAGCAGTTCTGGGGGTCCGGAGACCCAGTACTTC.

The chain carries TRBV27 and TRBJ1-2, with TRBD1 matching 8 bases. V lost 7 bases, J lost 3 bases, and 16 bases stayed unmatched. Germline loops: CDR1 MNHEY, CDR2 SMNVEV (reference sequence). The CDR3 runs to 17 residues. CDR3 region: CASTRLGQDSPDYGYTF. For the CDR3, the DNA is TGTGCCAGCACCCGCCTGGGACAGGACTCCCCCGACTATGGCTACACCTTC.

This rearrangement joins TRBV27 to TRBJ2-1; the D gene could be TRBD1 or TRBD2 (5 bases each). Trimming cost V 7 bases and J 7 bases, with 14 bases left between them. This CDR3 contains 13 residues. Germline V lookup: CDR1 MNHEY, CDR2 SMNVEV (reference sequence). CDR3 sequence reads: CASTDGAQNEQFF. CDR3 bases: TGTGCCAGCACCGACGGGGCGCAGAATGAGCAGTTCTTC.

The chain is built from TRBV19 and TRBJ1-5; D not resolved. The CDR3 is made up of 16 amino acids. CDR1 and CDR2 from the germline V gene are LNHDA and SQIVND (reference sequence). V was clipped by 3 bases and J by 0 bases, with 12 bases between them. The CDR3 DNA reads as TGTGCCAGTAGTATTAAGAGGGTAGGTAGCAATCAGCCCCAGCATTTT. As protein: CASSIKRVGSNQPQHF.

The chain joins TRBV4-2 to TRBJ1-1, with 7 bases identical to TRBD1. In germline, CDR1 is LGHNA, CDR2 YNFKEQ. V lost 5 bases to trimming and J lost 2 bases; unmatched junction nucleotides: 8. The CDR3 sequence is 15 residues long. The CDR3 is CASSLGTEINTEAFF. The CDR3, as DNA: TGTGCCAGCAGCTTGGGGACAGAAATCAACACTGAAGCTTTCTTT.

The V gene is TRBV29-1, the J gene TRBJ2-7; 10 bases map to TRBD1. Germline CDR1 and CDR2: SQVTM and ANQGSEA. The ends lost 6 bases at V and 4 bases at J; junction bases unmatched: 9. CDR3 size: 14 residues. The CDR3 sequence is CSVTHPDRGYEQYF. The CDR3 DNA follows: TGCAGCGTCACCCACCCGGACAGGGGGTACGAGCAGTACTTC.

The CDR3 reads CASSPGGGEQYF. In DNA, the CDR3 is TGTGCCAGCAGCCCCGGAGGGGGCGAGCAGTACTTC. The rearrangement joins TRBV14 to TRBJ2-7, with D possibly being TRBD1 or TRBD2 (6 bases each). The CDR3 length is 12 residues. V dropped 4 bases and J dropped 6 bases, with 10 bases sitting between them. Per the germline V gene, CDR1 is SGHDN and CDR2 is FVKESK.

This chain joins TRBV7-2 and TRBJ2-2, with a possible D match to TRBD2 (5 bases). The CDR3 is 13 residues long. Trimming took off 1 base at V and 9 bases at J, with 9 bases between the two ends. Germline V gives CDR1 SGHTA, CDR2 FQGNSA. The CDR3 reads CASSLGGIWELFF. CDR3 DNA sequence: TGTGCCAGCAGCTTAGGAGGGATCTGGGAGCTGTTTTTT.

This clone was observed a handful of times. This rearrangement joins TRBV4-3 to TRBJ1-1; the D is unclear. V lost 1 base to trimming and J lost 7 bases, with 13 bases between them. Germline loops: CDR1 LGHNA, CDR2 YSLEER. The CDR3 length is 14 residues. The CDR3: CASSQGAGELEAFF. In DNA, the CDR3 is TGCGCCAGCAGCCAAGGGGCAGGTGAACTTGAAGCTTTCTTT.

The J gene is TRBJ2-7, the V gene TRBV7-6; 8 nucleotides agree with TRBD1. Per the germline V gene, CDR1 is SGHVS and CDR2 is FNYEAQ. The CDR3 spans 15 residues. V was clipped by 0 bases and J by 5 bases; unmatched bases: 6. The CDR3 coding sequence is TGTGCCAGCAGCTTAGCCCTGACAGGGGACCACGAGCAGTACTTC. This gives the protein CASSLALTGDHEQYF. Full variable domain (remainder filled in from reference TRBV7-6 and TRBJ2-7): GAGVSQSPRYKVTKRGQDVALRCDPISGHVSLYWYRQALGQGPEFLTYFNYEAQQDKSGLPNDRFSAERPEGSISTLTIQRTEQRDSAMYRCASSLALTGDHEQYFGPGTRLTVT.

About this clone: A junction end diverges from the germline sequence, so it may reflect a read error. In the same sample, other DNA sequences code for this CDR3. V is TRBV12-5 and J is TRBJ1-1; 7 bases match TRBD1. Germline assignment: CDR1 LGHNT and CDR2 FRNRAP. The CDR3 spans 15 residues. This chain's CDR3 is CASGLAPGGGTEAFF. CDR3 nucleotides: TGTGCTAGTGGGTTGGCTCCAGGGGGGGGCACTGAAGCTTTCTTT.